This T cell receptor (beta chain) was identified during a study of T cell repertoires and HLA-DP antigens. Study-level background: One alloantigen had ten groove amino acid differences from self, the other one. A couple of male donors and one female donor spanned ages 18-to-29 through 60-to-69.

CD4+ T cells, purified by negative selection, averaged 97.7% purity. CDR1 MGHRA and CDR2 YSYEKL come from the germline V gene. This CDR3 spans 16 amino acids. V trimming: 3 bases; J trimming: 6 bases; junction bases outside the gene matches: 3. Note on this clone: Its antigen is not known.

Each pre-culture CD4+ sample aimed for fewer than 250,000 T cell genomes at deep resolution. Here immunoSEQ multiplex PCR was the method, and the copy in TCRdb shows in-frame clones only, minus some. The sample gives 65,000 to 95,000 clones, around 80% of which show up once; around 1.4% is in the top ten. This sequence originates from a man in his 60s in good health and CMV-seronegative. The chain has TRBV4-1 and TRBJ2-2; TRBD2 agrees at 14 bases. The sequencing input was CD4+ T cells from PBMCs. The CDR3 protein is CASSHGLAGGAGELFF. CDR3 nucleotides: TGCGCCAGCAGCCATGGACTAGCGGGGGGAGCCGGGGAGCTGTTTTTT.